The clone carrying this T cell receptor (beta chain) was recorded at least ten times. The antigen remains undetermined. This sample is part of a study of T-cell reconstitution after alpha-beta-depleted transplantation in children. After removal of 5 bases from V and 8 bases from J, the junction contained 11 bases not matched to a gene. Germline V gene sequence: CDR1 SEHNR, CDR2 FQNEAQ (reference sequence). The CDR3 has 14 residues. Unique molecular identifiers were incorporated during preparation of the TCRbeta library. TCRdb recomputed calls from the PCR reads with MiXCR, one row per CDR3 protein. This sample carries hundreds of thousands of distinct CDR3 sequences, around 13% of them seen once, and the ten largest clones take around 0.8%. Notes on the study in general: T-cell counts and diversity at one year post-transplant came mainly from newly produced T cells. Surviving recipient cells, namely T cells and thymic progenitors, were the source of high day-60 TCRbeta diversity in some patients. Reportedly, roughly two months post-transplant, alpha-beta T cells arose from several hundred expanded graft clones.

This TCR was sampled from a girl aged 2 to 9 with congenital amegakaryocytic thrombocytopenia, due to receive a stem cell transplant. The sample in question was PBMCs, obtained before TCRalphabeta/CD19-depleted stem cell transplant. The chain recombines TRBV7-9 with TRBJ2-7; 8 bases agree with TRBD1. CDR3 in amino acids: CASSRGQGINQQYF. The DNA of the CDR3 is TGTGCCAGCAGCCGAGGACAGGGCATAAACCAGCAGTACTTC.